The 20 T cell receptor beta chains presented below share a single source sample, sequenced in a study of shared clonotypes between healthy human individuals. Using immunoSEQ multiplex PCR, the repertoire was profiled, and TCRdb retains in-frame clones only, with some absent. The sample lists some 700,000 clones, about 90% occurring once. What was sequenced was memory CD8+ T cells from PBMCs. As for subset: CD45RO+ cells pooled with CCR7-negative TemRA cells. Source of these receptors: a young man in good health. Some clones in this sample may be carry-over from other donors' samples.

In DNA, the CDR3 is TGTGCCAGCAGTTTAATCGCTAGCGGGAATGAGCAGTTCTTC. Translation gives CASSLIASGNEQFF. The gene calls are TRBV27 and TRBJ2-1; 8 nucleotides align to TRBD2. V was pared by 2 bases and J by 7 bases, with 4 bases of the junction left unmatched. Germline assignment: CDR1 MNHEY and CDR2 SMNVEV (reference sequence). The CDR3 is 14 amino acids.

The chain couples TRBV29-1 to TRBJ2-7; a possible D gene is TRBD1 (7 bases). CDR1 and CDR2 (germline): SQVTM, ANQGSEA. The CDR3 runs 13 residues. Trimming cost V 1 base and J 7 bases, with 14 bases left between them. CDR3 nucleotides: TGCAGCGTTGAAGGGAGGGGGCGCCGTGAGCAGTACTTC. The encoded protein is CSVEGRGRREQYF.

This clone appeared a single time. A junction end diverges from the germline sequence, so it may reflect a read error. This chain uses TRBV4-3 with TRBJ2-7, with D unclear. Germline CDR1 reads LGHNA; CDR2 reads YSLEER. The CDR3 has 14 amino acids. The CDR3 loop reads CASSQDTTSHEQYF. DNA of the CDR3: TGCGCCAGCAGCCAAGATACGACCTCCCACGAGCAGTACTTC.

The J gene is TRBJ2-2, the V gene TRBV7-9; 7 bases are shared with TRBD1. CDR3 length: 15 amino acids. Germline-derived CDR1 and CDR2 are SEHNR and FQNEAQ (reference sequence). The V gene end was trimmed by 4 bases and the J gene end by 8 bases; junction bases not matched to a gene: 10. The CDR3 is CASSSWDSFTGELFF. The CDR3 region has the DNA TGTGCCAGCAGCTCCTGGGACAGCTTCACGGGGGAGCTGTTTTTT.

This rearrangement joins TRBV4-3 to TRBJ2-7; D is perhaps TRBD2 (5 bases). CDR3 size: 16 residues. Germline CDR1 is LGHNA and CDR2 is YSLEER. Trimming pared 4 bases from V and 0 bases from J, leaving 16 bases between. The chain's CDR3 is CASSPGVAPSSYEQYF. CDR3 coding DNA: TGCGCCAGCAGCCCCGGGGTAGCGCCCAGCTCCTACGAGCAGTACTTC.

The chain couples TRBV5-4 to TRBJ1-1, with 7 bases that match TRBD1. Losses at the gene ends were 0 bases for V and 6 bases for J; bases not matched to a gene: 5. Per germline, CDR1 SGHNT and CDR2 YYREEE (reference sequence). The CDR3 is 14 amino acids. CDR3 nucleotide sequence: TGTGCCAGCAGCTTGGGAGGGGGCTTCGCTGAAGCTTTCTTT. Its protein is CASSLGGGFAEAFF. Full variable domain (remainder filled in from reference TRBV5-4 and TRBJ1-1): ETGVTQSPTHLIKTRGQQVTLRCSSQSGHNTVSWYQQALGQGPQFIFQYYREEENGRGNFPPRFSGLQFPNYSSELNVNALELDDSALYLCASSLGGGFAEAFFGQGTRLTVV.

This clone was seen a few times. This chain joins TRBV2 and TRBJ1-1; D not certain. Germline CDR1 SNHLY, CDR2 FYNNEI. This CDR3 has 14 amino acids. Trimming pared 5 bases from V and 5 bases from J, leaving 15 bases between. In nucleotides, the CDR3 is TGTGCCAGCAGTTTTCCAGCTGAACTGACTGAAGCTTTCTTT. It specifies CASSFPAELTEAFF.

The genes are TRBV7-9 and TRBJ2-3; maybe TRBD2 (6 bases). The CDR3 spans 13 residues. Between the trimmed V and J ends, which lost 7 bases and 5 bases, there was a span of 13 bases. CDR1 is SEHNR, CDR2 FQNEAQ, per germline (reference sequence). The CDR3 is CASNGGPGDTQYF. CDR3 DNA: TGTGCCAGCAACGGAGGGCCTGGAGATACGCAGTATTTT. Together with reference TRBV7-9 and TRBJ2-3, the CDR3 gives the full variable domain: DTGVSQNPRHKITKRGQNVTFRCDPISEHNRLYWYRQTLGQGPEFLTYFQNEAQLEKSRLLSDRFSAERPKGSFSTLEIQRTEQGDSAMYLCASNGGPGDTQYFGPGTRLTVL.

The V gene is TRBV27, the J gene TRBJ2-3; D is ambiguous. V was trimmed by 3 bases and J by 4 bases, leaving 5 bases between them. Germline V gene sequence: CDR1 MNHEY, CDR2 SMNVEV (reference sequence). The CDR3 consists of 12 residues. The CDR3 coding sequence is TGTGCCAGCAGTTTTAAAGCAGATACGCAGTATTTT. It yields the protein CASSFKADTQYF.

This clone showed up just once. The rearrangement uses TRBV13 and TRBJ1-6, with D tentatively TRBD1 (5 bases). This CDR3 has 12 amino acids. Germline V CDR1 and CDR2: PRHDT, FYEKMQ (reference sequence). V lost 3 bases and J 9 bases, leaving 6 bases between the germline ends. The CDR3 loop reads CASSFGGSPLHF. Here the CDR3 DNA reads TGTGCCAGCAGCTTTGGGGGTTCACCCCTCCACTTT.

The chain is built from TRBV29-1 and TRBJ2-1; possibly TRBD2 for D (6 bases). The CDR3 extends over 14 amino acids. Germline V lookup: CDR1 SQVTM, CDR2 ANQGSEA. Trimming took 7 bases from V and 0 from J, leaving 13 bases between them. The CDR3 reads CSARGTFSYNEQFF. The CDR3 DNA is TGCAGCGCAAGAGGGACTTTCTCCTACAATGAGCAGTTCTTC.

In regard to this clone: Other DNA sequences in the sample encode the same CDR3. The chain has TRBV7-9 and TRBJ2-7, with TRBD1 identical over 10 bases. V shed 5 bases and J 4 bases; nucleotides not matched to a gene: 5. The CDR3 runs 14 residues. Germline-derived CDR1 and CDR2 are SEHNR and FQNEAQ (reference sequence). The DNA of the CDR3 is TGTGCCAGCAGCCCCCGGGACAGGGGTTACGAGCAGTACTTC. It specifies CASSPRDRGYEQYF.

This chain links TRBV6-1 with TRBJ2-2; perhaps TRBD2 as D (5 bases). CDR3 size: 13 residues. CDR1 MNHNS and CDR2 SASEGT come from the germline V gene. Trimming took off 7 bases at V and 3 bases at J, with 9 bases between the two ends. The CDR3 sequence is CASIGLHTGELFF. The CDR3 nucleotides read TGTGCCAGCATCGGACTTCACACCGGGGAGCTGTTTTTT.

With respect to this clone: The same CDR3 arises from other DNA sequences in this sample as well. This rearrangement joins TRBV27 to TRBJ2-7; unclear D gene. This CDR3 has 13 amino acids. The germline CDR1 and CDR2 sequences are MNHEY and SMNVEV (reference sequence). Trimming cost V 0 bases and J 2 bases, with 5 bases left between them. The CDR3 region has the DNA TGTGCCAGCAGTTTATCGGCTCCCTACGAGCAGTACTTC. This encodes CASSLSAPYEQYF.

The chain has TRBV11-2 and TRBJ1-2; possible D gene TRBD1, 6 bases. V lost 10 bases, J lost 6 bases, and 15 bases lay in between. Germline assignment: CDR1 SGHAT and CDR2 FQNNGV. The CDR3 sequence is 12 residues long. For the CDR3, the DNA is TGTGCCACCGGGGGGGGCATGGATGGCTACACCTTC. Its translation: CATGGGMDGYTF.

The rearrangement joins TRBV9 to TRBJ2-5; TRBD1 agrees at 8 bases. The CDR3 has 14 residues. Per the germline V gene, CDR1 is SGDLS and CDR2 is YYNGEE. Trimming cost V 3 bases and J 2 bases; bases outside gene matches: 3. CDR3 sequence: CASSGRTGQETQYF. In DNA, the CDR3 is TGTGCCAGCAGCGGCAGGACAGGGCAAGAGACCCAGTACTTC.

This clone was observed a handful of times. The chain links TRBV15 to TRBJ2-7, with 12 bases that match TRBD2. After removal of 5 bases from V and 0 bases from J, the junction contained 8 bases not matched to a gene. The CDR3 is 17 residues long. The V gene's germline CDR1 is LNHNV and CDR2 YYDKDF (reference sequence). The CDR3 sequence: CATSELAGGGSSYEQYF. The CDR3 nucleotides read TGTGCCACCAGCGAACTAGCGGGAGGAGGTAGCTCCTACGAGCAGTACTTC.

The rearrangement joins TRBV5-1 to TRBJ1-2; D is unresolved. The CDR3 is made up of 11 amino acids. The germline gives CDR1 SGHRS, CDR2 YFSETQ. V was trimmed by 0 bases and J by 14 bases, leaving 11 bases between them. DNA of the CDR3: TGCGCCAGCAGCTTGGGGGCAGACCTAACCTTC. This translates into CASSLGADLTF.

The chain recombines TRBV7-2 with TRBJ1-5; D not resolved. CDR1 is SGHTA, CDR2 FQGNSA, per germline. There are 14 residues in the CDR3. The V end was cut by 1 base, the J end by 5 bases, with 9 bases between. The CDR3 is CASSLGREDQPQHF. As DNA, the CDR3 is TGTGCCAGCAGCTTAGGGAGAGAGGATCAGCCCCAGCATTTT.

In regard to this clone: An end of the junction differs from the germline gene, which may be a read error. V usage is TRBV7-9 and J usage is TRBJ2-7; tentatively, D is TRBD1 (6 bases). This CDR3 is built from 16 residues. Germline loops: CDR1 SEHNR, CDR2 FQNEAQ (reference sequence). CDR3 loop: CASSPVKGDPSNEQYF. Here the CDR3 DNA reads TGTGCCAGCAGCCCGGTGAAGGGGGATCCCTCCAACGAGCAGTACTTC.